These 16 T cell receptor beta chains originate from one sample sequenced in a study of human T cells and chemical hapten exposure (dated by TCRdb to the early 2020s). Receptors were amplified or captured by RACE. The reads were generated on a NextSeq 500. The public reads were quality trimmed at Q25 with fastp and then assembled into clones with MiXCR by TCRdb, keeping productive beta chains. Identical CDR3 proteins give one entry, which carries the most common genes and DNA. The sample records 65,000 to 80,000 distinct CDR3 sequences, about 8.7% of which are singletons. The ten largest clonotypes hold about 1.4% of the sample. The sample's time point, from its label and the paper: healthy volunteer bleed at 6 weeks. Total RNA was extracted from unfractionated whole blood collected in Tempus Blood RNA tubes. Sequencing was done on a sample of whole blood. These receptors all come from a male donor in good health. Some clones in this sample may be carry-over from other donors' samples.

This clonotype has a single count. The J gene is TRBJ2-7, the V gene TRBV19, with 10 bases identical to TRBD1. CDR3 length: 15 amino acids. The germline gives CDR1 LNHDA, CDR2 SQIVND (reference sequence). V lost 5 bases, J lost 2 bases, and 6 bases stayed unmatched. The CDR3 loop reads CASSPGQGSPYEQYF. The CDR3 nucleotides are TGTGCCAGTAGTCCGGGACAGGGGTCCCCCTACGAGCAGTACTTC.

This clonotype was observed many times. CDR3 nucleotide sequence: TGTGCCAGCAGCTTCTTCACAGATACGCAGTATTTT. It encodes CASSFFTDTQYF. The V and J genes are TRBV7-2 and TRBJ2-3; D is ambiguous. CDR1 is SGHTA and CDR2 is FQGNSA in the germline V gene. This CDR3 region has 12 residues. V shed 3 bases and J shed 2 bases, with 3 bases lying between them.

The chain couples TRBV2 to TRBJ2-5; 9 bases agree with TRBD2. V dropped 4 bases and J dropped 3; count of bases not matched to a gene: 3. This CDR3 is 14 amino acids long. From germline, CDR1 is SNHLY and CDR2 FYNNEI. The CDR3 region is CASSVLAGEETQYF. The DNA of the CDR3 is TGTGCCAGCAGTGTATTAGCGGGGGAAGAGACCCAGTACTTC.

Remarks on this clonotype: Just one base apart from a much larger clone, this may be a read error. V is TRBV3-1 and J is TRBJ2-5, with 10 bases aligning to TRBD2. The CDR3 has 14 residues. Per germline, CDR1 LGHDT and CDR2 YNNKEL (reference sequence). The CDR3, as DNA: TGTGCCAGCAGCCAAGAGTCTAGCGGGGGAGCCGTGAGGTTC. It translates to CASSQESSGGAVRF.

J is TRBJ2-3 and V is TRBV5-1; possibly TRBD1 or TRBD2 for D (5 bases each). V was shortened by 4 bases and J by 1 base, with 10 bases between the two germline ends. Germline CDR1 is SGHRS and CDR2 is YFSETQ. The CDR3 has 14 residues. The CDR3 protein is CASSGGPRTDTQYF. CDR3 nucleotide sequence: TGCGCCAGCAGCGGGGGACCTCGCACAGATACGCAGTATTTT.

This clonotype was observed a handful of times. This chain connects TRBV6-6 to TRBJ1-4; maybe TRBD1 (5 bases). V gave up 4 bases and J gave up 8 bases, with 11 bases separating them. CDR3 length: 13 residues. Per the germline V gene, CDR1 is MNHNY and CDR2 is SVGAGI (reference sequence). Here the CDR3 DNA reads TGTGCCAGCAGTTGGGACCTGAGGGAAAAACTGTTTTTT. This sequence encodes CASSWDLREKLFF.

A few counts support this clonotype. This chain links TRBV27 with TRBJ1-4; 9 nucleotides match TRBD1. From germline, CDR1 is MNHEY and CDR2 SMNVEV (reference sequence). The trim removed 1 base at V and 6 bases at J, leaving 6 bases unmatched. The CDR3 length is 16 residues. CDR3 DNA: TGTGCCAGCAGTTTATTCACGGACAGGGGCGATGAAAAACTGTTTTTT. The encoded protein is CASSLFTDRGDEKLFF. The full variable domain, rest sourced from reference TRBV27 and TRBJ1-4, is EAQVTQNPRYLITVTGKKLTVTCSQNMNHEYMSWYRQDPGLGLRQIYYSMNVEVTDKGDVPEGYKVSRKEKRNFPLILESPSPNQTSLYFCASSLFTDRGDEKLFFGSGTQLSVL.

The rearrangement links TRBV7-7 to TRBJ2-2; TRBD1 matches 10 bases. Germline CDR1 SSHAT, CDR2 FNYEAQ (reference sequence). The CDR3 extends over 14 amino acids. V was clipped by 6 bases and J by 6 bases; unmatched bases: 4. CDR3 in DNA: TGTGCCAGCAGGCCGGGACAGGGGTCCGGGGAGCTGTTTTTT. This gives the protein CASRPGQGSGELFF. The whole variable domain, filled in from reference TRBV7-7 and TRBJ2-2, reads GAGVSQSPRYKVTKRGQDVTLRCDPISSHATLYWYQQALGQGPEFLTYFNYEAQPDKSGLPSDRFSAERPEGSISTLTIQRTEQRDSAMYRCASRPGQGSGELFFGEGSRLTVL.

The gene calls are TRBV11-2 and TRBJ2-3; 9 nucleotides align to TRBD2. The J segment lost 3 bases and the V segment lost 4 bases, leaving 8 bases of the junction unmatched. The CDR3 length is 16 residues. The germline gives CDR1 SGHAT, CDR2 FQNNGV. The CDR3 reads CASSSRISGSTDTQYF. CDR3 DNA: TGTGCCAGCAGCTCGAGGATTAGCGGGAGTACAGATACGCAGTATTTT. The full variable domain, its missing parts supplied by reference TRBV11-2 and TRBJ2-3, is EAGVAQSPRYKIIEKRQSVAFWCNPISGHATLYWYQQILGQGPKLLIQFQNNGVVDDSQLPKDRFSAERLKGVDSTLKIQPAKLEDSAVYLCASSSRISGSTDTQYFGPGTRLTVL.

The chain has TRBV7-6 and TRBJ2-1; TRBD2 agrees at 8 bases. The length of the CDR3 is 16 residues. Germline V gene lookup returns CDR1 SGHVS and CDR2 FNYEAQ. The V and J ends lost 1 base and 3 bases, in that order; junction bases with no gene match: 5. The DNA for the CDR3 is TGTGCCAGCAGCTTAGTGGGCGGGGGGTACTACAATGAGCAGTTCTTC. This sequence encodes CASSLVGGGYYNEQFF.

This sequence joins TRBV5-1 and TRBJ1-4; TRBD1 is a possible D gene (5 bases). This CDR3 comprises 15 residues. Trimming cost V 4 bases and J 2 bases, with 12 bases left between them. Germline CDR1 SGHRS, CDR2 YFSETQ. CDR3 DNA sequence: TGCGCCAGCAGCGCCGGGGCAGGGACTAATGAAAAACTGTTTTTT. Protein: CASSAGAGTNEKLFF.

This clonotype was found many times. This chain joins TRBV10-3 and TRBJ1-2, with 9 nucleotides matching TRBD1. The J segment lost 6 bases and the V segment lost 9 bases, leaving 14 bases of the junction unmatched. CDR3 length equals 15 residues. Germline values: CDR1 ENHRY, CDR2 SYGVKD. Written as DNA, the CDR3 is TGTGCCATTTTAACCGGGACAGGGAGTCGGCATGGCTACACCTTC. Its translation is CAILTGTGSRHGYTF.

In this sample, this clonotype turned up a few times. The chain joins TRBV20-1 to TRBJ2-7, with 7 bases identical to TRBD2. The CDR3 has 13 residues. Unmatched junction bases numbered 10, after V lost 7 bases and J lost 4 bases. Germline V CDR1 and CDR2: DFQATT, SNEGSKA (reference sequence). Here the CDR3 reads CSVRLSSGYEQYF. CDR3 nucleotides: TGCAGTGTCCGACTATCTAGCGGATACGAGCAGTACTTC.

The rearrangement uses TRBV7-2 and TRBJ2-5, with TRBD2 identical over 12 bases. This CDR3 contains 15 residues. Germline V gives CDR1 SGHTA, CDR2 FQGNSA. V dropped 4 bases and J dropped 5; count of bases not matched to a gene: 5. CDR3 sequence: CASSSTSGGTETQYF. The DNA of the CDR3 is TGTGCCAGCAGCTCAACTAGCGGGGGGACGGAGACCCAGTACTTC.

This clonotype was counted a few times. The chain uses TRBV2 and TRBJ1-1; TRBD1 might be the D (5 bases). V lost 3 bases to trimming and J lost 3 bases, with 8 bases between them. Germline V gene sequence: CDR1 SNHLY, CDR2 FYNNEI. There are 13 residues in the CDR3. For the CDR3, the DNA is TGTGCCAGCAGTGACAGGGAGGACACTGAAGCTTTCTTT. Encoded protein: CASSDREDTEAFF.

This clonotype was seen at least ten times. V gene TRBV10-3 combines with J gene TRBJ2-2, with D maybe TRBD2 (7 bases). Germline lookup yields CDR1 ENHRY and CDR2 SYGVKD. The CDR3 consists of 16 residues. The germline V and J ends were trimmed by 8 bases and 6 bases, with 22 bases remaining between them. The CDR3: CAIGSPTSQGSGELFF. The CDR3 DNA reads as TGTGCCATCGGTTCCCCGACTAGCCAGGGGTCCGGGGAGCTGTTTTTT.